Listed here is a single TCR beta chain. Its target is not known. V was pared by 5 bases and J by 7 bases, with 15 bases between. CDR3 length equals 14 residues. CDR1 is SGHTA and CDR2 is FQGNSA in the germline V gene. TCRdb re-derived calls from the 5' RACE reads in MiXCR, one entry per CDR3 protein. The sample holds about 410,000 distinct CDR3 sequences, approximately 19% seen once. This sample stems from a study of T-cell memory formation after mild COVID-19. General study findings and limits: For second-wave clones that peaked at day 37, SARS-CoV-2 specificity went unverified.

The sample was PBMCs or a T cell subset sorted from them (not recorded which). The chain carries TRBV7-2 and TRBJ1-5, with D possibly matching TRBD1 (5 bases). The source is a man aged 18 to 29 who had mild COVID-19 (a few samples of this study predate the infection). Cell type and time point are not known. The CDR3 region has the DNA TGTGCCAGCAGCCTCCAGGGTGGGGCGCAGCCCCAGCATTTT. The encoded protein is CASSLQGGAQPQHF.